This T cell receptor (beta chain) was observed in a study of response to subunit inactivated influenza vaccine. TCRdb re-analysed the RT-PCR reads in MiXCR, keeping a single row per CDR3 protein. The data show around 200,000 distinct CDR3 sequences, around 15% seen once. This clonotype turned up a few times. The antigen remains undetermined. Losses at the gene ends were 6 bases for V and 7 bases for J; bases not matched to a gene: 15. The CDR3 is 16 residues long. Germline-derived CDR1 and CDR2 are MNHNS and SASEGT. Study-wide results and caveats: There was a suggestion from the authors that each seasonal influenza vaccination recruits few new T cells.

This clonotype was sampled from a man aged 50 to 59 who received an inactivated influenza vaccine. The rearrangement links TRBV6-1 to TRBJ1-3, with 7 bases identical to TRBD1. Source: CD8+ T cells sorted from PBMCs, taken 4 to 6 days after vaccination. The CDR3 DNA follows: TGTGCCAGCAGCCCAATCACGACAGGGCGGCGGAACACCATATATTTT. As protein: CASSPITTGRRNTIYF.